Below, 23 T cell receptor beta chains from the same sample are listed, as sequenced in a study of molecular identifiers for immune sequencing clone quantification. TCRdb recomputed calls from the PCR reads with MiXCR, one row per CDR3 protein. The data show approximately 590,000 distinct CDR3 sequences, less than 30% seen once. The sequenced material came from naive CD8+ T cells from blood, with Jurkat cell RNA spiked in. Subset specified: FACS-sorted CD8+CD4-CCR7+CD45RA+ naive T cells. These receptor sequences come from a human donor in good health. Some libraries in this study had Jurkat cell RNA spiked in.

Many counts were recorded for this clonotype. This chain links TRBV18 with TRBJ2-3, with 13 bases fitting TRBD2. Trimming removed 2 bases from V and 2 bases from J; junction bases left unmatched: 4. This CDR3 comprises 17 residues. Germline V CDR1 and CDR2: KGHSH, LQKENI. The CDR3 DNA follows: TGTGCCAGCTCACCAGGGGGACTAGCGGGATACACAGATACGCAGTATTTT. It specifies CASSPGGLAGYTDTQYF.

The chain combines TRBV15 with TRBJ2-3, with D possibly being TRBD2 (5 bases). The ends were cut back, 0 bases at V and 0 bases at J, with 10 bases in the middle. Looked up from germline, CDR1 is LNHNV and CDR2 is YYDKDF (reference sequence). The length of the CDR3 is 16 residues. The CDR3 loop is CATSRDLQRSTDTQYF. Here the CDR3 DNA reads TGTGCCACCAGCAGAGACCTGCAGCGGAGCACAGATACGCAGTATTTT.

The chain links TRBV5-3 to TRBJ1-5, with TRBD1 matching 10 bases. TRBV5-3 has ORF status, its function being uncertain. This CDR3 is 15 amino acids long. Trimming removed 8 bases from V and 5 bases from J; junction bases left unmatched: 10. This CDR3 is CASSVGQGVYQPQHF. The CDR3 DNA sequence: TGTGCCAGCAGCGTAGGACAGGGGGTATATCAGCCCCAGCATTTT.

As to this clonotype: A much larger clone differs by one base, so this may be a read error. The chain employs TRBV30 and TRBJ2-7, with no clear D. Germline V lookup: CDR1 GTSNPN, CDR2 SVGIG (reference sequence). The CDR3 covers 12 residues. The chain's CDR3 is CAWKREAYKQYF. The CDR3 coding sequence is TGTGCCTGGAAGCGAGAAGCCTACAAGCAGTACTTC.

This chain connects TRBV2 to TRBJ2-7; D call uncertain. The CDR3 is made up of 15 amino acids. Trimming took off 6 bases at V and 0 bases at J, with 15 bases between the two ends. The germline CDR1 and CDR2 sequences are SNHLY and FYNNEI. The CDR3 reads CASSEIRTPSYEQYF. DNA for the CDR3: TGTGCCAGCAGCGAAATTCGAACACCCTCCTACGAGCAGTACTTC. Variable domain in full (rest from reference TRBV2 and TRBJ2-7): EPEVTQTPSHQVTQMGQEVILRCVPISNHLYFYWYRQILGQKVEFLVSFYNNEISEKSEIFDDQFSVERPDGSNFTLKIRSTKLEDSAMYFCASSEIRTPSYEQYFGPGTRLTVT.

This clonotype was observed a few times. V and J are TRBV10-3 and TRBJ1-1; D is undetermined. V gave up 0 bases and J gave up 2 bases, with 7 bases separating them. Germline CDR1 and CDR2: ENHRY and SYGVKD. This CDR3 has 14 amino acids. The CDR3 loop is CAISESTRNTEAFF. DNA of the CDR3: TGTGCCATCAGTGAGTCAACCCGAAACACTGAAGCTTTCTTT.

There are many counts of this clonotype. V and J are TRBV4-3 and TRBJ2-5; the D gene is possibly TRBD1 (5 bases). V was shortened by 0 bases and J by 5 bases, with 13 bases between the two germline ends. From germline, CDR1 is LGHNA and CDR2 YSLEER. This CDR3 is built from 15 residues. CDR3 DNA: TGCGCCAGCAGCCAAGATCTGGGCAGGGTTGAGACCCAGTACTTC. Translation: CASSQDLGRVETQYF.

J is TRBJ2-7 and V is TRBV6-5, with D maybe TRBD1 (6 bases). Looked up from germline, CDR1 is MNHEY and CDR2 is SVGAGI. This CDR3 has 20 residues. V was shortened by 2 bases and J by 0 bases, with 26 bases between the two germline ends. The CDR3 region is CASSYPNVVRDKVYSYEQYF. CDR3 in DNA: TGTGCCAGCAGTTACCCGAACGTGGTCCGGGACAAAGTATACTCCTACGAGCAGTACTTC.

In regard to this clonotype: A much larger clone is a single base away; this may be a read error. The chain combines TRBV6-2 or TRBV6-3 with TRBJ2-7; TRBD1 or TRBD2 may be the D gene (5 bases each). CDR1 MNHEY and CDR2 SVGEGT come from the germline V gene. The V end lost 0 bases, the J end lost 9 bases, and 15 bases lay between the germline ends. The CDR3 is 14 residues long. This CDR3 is CASSYSEPGPPQYF. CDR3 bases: TGTGCCAGCAGTTACTCAGAGCCGGGGCCTCCGCAGTACTTC.

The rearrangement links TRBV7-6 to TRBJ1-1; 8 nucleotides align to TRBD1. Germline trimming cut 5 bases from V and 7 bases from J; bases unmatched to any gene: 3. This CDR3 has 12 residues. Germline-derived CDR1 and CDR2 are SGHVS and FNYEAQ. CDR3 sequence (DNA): TGTGCCAGCAGCGAGACAGGGGTTGAAGCTTTCTTT. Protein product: CASSETGVEAFF.

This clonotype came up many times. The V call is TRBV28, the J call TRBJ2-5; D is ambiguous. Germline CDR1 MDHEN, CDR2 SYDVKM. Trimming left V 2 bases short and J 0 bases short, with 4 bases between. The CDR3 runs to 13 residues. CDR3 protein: CASSLRHQETQYF. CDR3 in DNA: TGTGCCAGCAGTTTAAGGCACCAAGAGACCCAGTACTTC.

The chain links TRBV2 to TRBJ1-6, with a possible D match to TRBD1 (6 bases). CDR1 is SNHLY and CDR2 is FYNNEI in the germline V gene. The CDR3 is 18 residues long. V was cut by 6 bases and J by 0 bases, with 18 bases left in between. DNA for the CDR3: TGTGCCAGCAGGGACAGAACGATCCCGAGCTCCTATAATTCACCCCTCCACTTT. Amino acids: CASRDRTIPSSYNSPLHF. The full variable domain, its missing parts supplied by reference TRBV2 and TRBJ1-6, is EPEVTQTPSHQVTQMGQEVILRCVPISNHLYFYWYRQILGQKVEFLVSFYNNEISEKSEIFDDQFSVERPDGSNFTLKIRSTKLEDSAMYFCASRDRTIPSSYNSPLHFGNGTRLTVT.

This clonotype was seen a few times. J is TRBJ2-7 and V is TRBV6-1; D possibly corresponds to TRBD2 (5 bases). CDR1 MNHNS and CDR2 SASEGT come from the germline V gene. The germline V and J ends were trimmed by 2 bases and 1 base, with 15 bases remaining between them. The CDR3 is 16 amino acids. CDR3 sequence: CASSEPGEIGSYEQYF. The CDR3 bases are TGTGCCAGCAGTGAACCTGGGGAGATTGGGTCCTACGAGCAGTACTTC.

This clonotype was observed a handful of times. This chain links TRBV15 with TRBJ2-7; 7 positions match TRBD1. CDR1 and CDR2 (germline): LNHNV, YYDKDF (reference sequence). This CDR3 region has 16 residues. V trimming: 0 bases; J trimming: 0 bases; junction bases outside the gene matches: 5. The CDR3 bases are TGTGCCACCAGCAGAGATTTAGGGACAGTCTCCTACGAGCAGTACTTC. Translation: CATSRDLGTVSYEQYF.

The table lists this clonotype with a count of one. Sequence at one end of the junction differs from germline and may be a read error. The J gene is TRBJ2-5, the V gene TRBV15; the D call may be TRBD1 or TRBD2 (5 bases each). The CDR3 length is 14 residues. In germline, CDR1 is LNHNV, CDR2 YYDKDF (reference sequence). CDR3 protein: CTTSSGNPGAVFYF. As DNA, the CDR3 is TGTACCACCAGCAGCGGAAATCCCGGGGCAGTGTTCTACTTC.

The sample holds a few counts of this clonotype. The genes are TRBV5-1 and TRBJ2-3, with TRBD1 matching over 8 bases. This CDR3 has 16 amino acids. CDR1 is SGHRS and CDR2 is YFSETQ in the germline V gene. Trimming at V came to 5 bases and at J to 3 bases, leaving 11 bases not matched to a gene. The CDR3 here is CASSPNQGAGTDTQYF. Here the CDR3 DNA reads TGCGCCAGCAGTCCCAACCAGGGGGCAGGTACAGATACGCAGTATTTT.

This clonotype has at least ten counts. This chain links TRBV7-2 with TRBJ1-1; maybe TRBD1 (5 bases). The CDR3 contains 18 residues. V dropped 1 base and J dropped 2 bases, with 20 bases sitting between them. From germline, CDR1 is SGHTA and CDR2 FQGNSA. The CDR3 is CASSLGHGAGLKNTEAFF. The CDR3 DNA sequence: TGTGCCAGCAGCTTAGGTCATGGGGCAGGGTTGAAAAACACTGAAGCTTTCTTT.

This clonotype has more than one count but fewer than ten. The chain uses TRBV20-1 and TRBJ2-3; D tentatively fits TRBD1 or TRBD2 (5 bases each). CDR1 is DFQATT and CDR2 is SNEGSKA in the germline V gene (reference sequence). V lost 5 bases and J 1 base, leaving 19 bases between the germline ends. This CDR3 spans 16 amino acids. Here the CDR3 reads CSAGSTGAWGTDTQYF. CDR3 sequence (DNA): TGCAGTGCTGGGTCAACCGGGGCGTGGGGCACAGATACGCAGTATTTT.

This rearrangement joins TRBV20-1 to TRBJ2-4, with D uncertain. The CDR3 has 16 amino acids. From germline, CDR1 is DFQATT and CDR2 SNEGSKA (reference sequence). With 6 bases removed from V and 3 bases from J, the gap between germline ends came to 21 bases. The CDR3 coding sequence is TGCAGTGCCGTAAAATGGGAAGGATTAGTCAAAAACATTCAGTACTTC. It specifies CSAVKWEGLVKNIQYF.

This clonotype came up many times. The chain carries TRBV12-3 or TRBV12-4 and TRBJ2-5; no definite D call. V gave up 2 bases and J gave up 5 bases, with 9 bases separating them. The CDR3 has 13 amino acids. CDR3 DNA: TGTGCCAGCAGTTTATACCTGGGGGAGACCCAGTACTTC. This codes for CASSLYLGETQYF.

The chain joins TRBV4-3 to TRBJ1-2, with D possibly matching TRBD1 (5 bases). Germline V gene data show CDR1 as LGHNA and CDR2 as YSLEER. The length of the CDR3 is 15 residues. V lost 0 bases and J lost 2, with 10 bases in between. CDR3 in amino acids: CASSQDEGRNYGYTF. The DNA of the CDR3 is TGCGCCAGCAGCCAAGACGAGGGGAGAAACTATGGCTACACCTTC.

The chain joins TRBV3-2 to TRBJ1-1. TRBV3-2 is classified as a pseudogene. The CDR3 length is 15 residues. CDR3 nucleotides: TGTGCCAGCAGCCACAGGGAGGGGGGAGGAACTGAAGCTTTCTTT. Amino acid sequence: CASSHREGGGTEAFF.

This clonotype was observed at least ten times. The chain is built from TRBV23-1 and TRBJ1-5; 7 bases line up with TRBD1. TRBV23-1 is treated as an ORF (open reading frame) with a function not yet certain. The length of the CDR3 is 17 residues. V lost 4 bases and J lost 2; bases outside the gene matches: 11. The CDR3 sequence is CASSPNDRVYGNQPQHF. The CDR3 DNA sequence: TGCGCCAGCAGTCCAAACGACAGGGTTTACGGCAATCAGCCCCAGCATTTT.